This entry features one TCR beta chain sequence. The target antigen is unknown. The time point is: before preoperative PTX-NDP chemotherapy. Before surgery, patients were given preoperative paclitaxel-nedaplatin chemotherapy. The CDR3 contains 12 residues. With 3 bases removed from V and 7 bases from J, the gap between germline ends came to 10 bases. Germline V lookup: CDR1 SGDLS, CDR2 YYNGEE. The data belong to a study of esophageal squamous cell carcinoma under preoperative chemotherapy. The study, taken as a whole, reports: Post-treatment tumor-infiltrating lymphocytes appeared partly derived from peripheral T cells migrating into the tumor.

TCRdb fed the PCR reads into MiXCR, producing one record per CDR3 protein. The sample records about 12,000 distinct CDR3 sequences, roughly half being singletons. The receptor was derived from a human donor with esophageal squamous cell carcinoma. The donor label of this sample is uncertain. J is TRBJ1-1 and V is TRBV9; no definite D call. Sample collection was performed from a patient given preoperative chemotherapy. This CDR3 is CASSGRESEAFF. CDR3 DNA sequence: TGTGCCAGCAGCGGACGAGAAAGTGAAGCTTTCTTT. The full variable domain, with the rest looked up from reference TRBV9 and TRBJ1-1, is DSGVTQTPKHLITATGQRVTLRCSPRSGDLSVYWYQQSLDQGLQFLIQYYNGEERAKGNILERFSAQQFPDLHSELNLSSLELGDSALYFCASSGRESEAFFGQGTRLTVV.